Listed below are T cell receptor beta chains from one sample, sequenced in a study of cytotoxic CD8 clonotypes in ibrutinib-treated CLL. The method was immunoSEQ multiplex PCR; TCRdb's version includes in-frame clones alone and lacks a portion of them. Among about 40,000 clones, less than 85% were seen once, and the ten largest hold roughly a tenth. Sequencing was performed on PBMCs, taken at disease progression, from a patient treated with ibrutinib. All receptors come from a human donor with chronic lymphocytic leukemia. Each CDR3 is given with its conserved first and last residue. D genes are given only for firm matches. Size is omitted from some rows. Given values are once, few, many or a class for expanded clones.

v_gene	j_gene	d_gene	abundance	CDR3aa	CDR3nt
TRBV2	TRBJ2-4	TRBD2	.	CASSLSAGGRKNIQYF	TGTGCCAGCAGTCTTTCCGCGGGGGGCCGCAAAAACATTCAGTACTTC
TRBV28	TRBJ2-5	.	.	CASSNLGLQETQYF	TGTGCCAGCAGTAATCTAGGGTTACAAGAGACCCAGTACTTC
TRBV5-4	TRBJ2-3	.	once	CASSLVVGLSTDTQYF	TGTGCCAGCAGCCTAGTCGTGGGACTTAGCACAGATACGCAGTATTTT
TRBV27	TRBJ2-3	.	.	CASSFLGGGGTDTQYF	TGTGCCAGCAGTTTTCTCGGGGGTGGCGGCACAGATACGCAGTATTTT
TRBV10-2	TRBJ1-5	.	.	CASREYVNQPQHF	TGCGCCAGCAGAGAATACGTTAATCAGCCCCAGCATTTT
TRBV19	TRBJ2-2	.	.	CASSFAYRERYTGELFF	TGTGCCAGTAGTTTTGCCTACAGGGAGCGGTACACCGGGGAGCTGTTTTTT
TRBV7-2	TRBJ2-1	.	.	CASSLTQSWGNEQFF	TGTGCCAGCAGCTTAACCCAATCGTGGGGTAATGAGCAGTTCTTC
TRBV27	TRBJ2-1	TRBD2	.	CASSPGSGMSFYEQFF	TGTGCCAGCAGTCCCGGGAGCGGGATGTCGTTCTATGAGCAGTTCTTC
TRBV5-1	TRBJ2-7	TRBD2	.	CASSPAASGSGNF	TGCGCCAGCAGCCCCGCGGCTAGCGGGAGCGGGAACTTC
TRBV19	TRBJ1-5	TRBD1	.	CASSIVDRAREPQHF	TGTGCCAGTAGTATAGTGGACAGGGCCAGGGAGCCCCAGCATTTT
TRBV2	TRBJ2-1	.	.	CASSEGADSYNEQFF	TGTGCCAGCAGTGAAGGGGCAGACTCCTACAATGAGCAGTTCTTC
TRBV7-9	TRBJ2-5	.	.	CASSRTAYQETQYF	TGTGCCAGCAGCCGGACAGCTTACCAAGAGACCCAGTACTTC
TRBV6-5	TRBJ1-6	.	.	CASSYYDIHSPLHF	TGTGCCAGCAGTTACTACGATATTCATTCACCCCTCCACTTT
TRBV6-1	TRBJ1-1	.	.	CASSETIRWGSGETEAFF	TGTGCCAGCAGTGAAACAATTAGGTGGGGTTCGGGTGAGACTGAAGCTTTCTTT
TRBV23-1	TRBJ2-3	.	.	CASSQAKAWGTDTQYF	TGCGCCAGCAGTCAGGCGAAAGCTTGGGGGACAGATACGCAGTATTTT
TRBV11-2	TRBJ2-6	.	.	CASSLYSGANVLTF	TGTGCCAGCAGCTTATATTCTGGGGCCAACGTCCTGACTTTC
TRBV19	TRBJ2-5	.	.	CASSISLEGWETQYF	TGTGCCAGTAGTATTTCACTAGAGGGATGGGAGACCCAGTACTTC
TRBV7-9	TRBJ1-5	.	.	CASSFGGINQPQHF	TGTGCCAGCAGCTTTGGGGGGATCAATCAGCCCCAGCATTTT
TRBV25-1	TRBJ2-7	TRBD1	.	CASSEGQGASGPYEQYF	TGTGCCAGCAGTGAAGGACAGGGGGCCTCCGGCCCCTACGAGCAGTACTTC
TRBV15	TRBJ1-5	.	.	CATSRDSGQPQHF	TGTGCCACCAGCAGAGATTCGGGGCAGCCCCAGCATTTT
TRBV21-1	TRBJ2-3	.	once	CASSKWSSGGVDTQYF	TGTGCCAGCAGCAAGTGGTCTAGCGGGGGGGTAGATACGCAGTATTTT
TRBV5-1	TRBJ2-1	TRBD2	few	CASSRGLAGVNEQFF	TGCGCCAGCAGCCGAGGACTAGCGGGAGTTAATGAGCAGTTCTTC
TRBV6-5	TRBJ2-1	.	few	CASSYWGGHNEQFF	TGTGCCAGCAGTTACTGGGGGGGCCACAATGAGCAGTTCTTC
TRBV5-1	TRBJ1-2	.	medium-sized	CASSLWSGFNYGYTF	TGCGCCAGCTCACTTTGGTCGGGGTTCAACTATGGCTACACCTTC
TRBV7-6	TRBJ2-2	.	.	CASKRRAVTGELFF	TGTGCCAGCAAGAGGAGGGCGGTTACCGGGGAGCTGTTTTTT
TRBV14	TRBJ2-5	.	.	CASSQSREPLQETQYF	TGTGCCAGCAGCCAATCCCGGGAACCCTTACAAGAGACCCAGTACTTC
TRBV27	TRBJ1-5	TRBD1	.	CASSLSPGQGGYQPQHF	TGTGCCAGCAGTCTTTCCCCAGGGCAGGGGGGATATCAGCCCCAGCATTTT
TRBV25-1	TRBJ1-5	.	.	CASEGRHSNQPQHF	TGTGCCAGCGAAGGTAGACATAGCAATCAGCCCCAGCATTTT